The text below deals with one TCR beta chain. These data come from a study of blood T cell repertoires in COVID-19. Authors' methods: Researchers report that nucleated cell counts were estimated from reference gene primer amplification. Produced via immunoSEQ multiplex PCR; TCRdb's table is partial and in-frame only. V and J calls and clone size are those listed in that table; D and trimming were worked out from the DNA. The sample has fewer than 400,000 clones, approximately 81% seen once. Input material: peripheral blood. The sequence was collected from a woman under 30 with acute or convalescent COVID-19.

The CDR3 DNA follows: TGTGCCAGCAGTTCTAGCGGGAGGGTGAATGAGCAGTTCTTC. As protein: CASSSSGRVNEQFF. V is TRBV5-4 and J is TRBJ2-1; 12 bases match TRBD2. V shed 5 bases, J shed 7 bases, and the junction held 4 bases outside the gene matches. This CDR3 is built from 14 residues. Germline CDR1 SGHNT, CDR2 YYREEE (reference sequence).